Reported below is one T cell receptor (beta chain). The sample comes from a study of blood T cell repertoires in COVID-19. Original processing notes: Amplification from reference gene primers served as the basis for estimated nucleated cell counts. Only in-frame clones appear in the TCRdb table, and some are missing; sequencing was by immunoSEQ multiplex PCR. The V and J calls and clone size were taken over from that table, and D and trimming were inferred from the DNA. Of 150,000 or so clones in the sample, 60% to 80% are singletons; the top ten hold less than 2.5%. The CDR3 length is 13 residues. Germline assignment: CDR1 SNHLY and CDR2 FYNNEI. V lost 8 bases to trimming and J lost 2 bases; unmatched junction nucleotides: 6.

This rearrangement joins TRBV2 to TRBJ2-7; 7 positions match TRBD1. Sequencing was performed on peripheral blood. The TCR comes from a woman aged 65 to 85 with acute or convalescent COVID-19. Written as DNA, the CDR3 is TGTGCCAGCCTCCGGGACAGTACCTACGAGCAGTACTTC. This sequence encodes CASLRDSTYEQYF. The full variable domain, with the rest looked up from reference TRBV2 and TRBJ2-7, is EPEVTQTPSHQVTQMGQEVILRCVPISNHLYFYWYRQILGQKVEFLVSFYNNEISEKSEIFDDQFSVERPDGSNFTLKIRSTKLEDSAMYFCASLRDSTYEQYFGPGTRLTVT.